The rows below give T cell receptor beta chains drawn from one sample of a study of T cells in Graves' hyperthyroidism and ophthalmopathy. TCRdb independently ran MiXCR on the multiplex PCR reads; one entry per CDR3 protein. This sample yields nearly 600,000 distinct CDR3 sequences, of which approximately 15% are seen a single time; about 6.6% belongs to the top ten. The specimen was blood. Receptors originate from a woman aged 18-29 years with Graves' ophthalmopathy. The CDR3 runs from the conserved cysteine through the conserved F or W. The order of the fields is V gene, D gene, clone size, J gene, CDR3 DNA, CDR3 protein. D genes are given only for firm matches. Clone sizes are given selectively: once, few, many, or a class where the clone is expanded.

V: TRBV6-1
D: -
size: many
J: TRBJ1-1
DNA: TGTGCCAGCAAGACGGGAAAAGACACTGAAGCTTTCTTT
CDR3: CASKTGKDTEAFF

V: TRBV4-1
D: -
size: -
J: TRBJ1-5
DNA: TGCGCCAGCAGCCAATCGGAACTTAGCGGGCGCACAGATACGCAGCATTTT
CDR3: CASSQSELSGRTDTQHF

V: TRBV20-1
D: -
size: many
J: TRBJ1-2
DNA: TGCAGTGCTACAAAAGACCCAGGGATGAACTATGGCTACACCTTC
CDR3: CSATKDPGMNYGYTF

V: TRBV12-3/TRBV12-4
D: TRBD2
size: many
J: TRBJ2-5
DNA: TGTGCCAGCAGTAGGAATCTAGCGGGAGTGGAGACCCAGTACTTC
CDR3: CASSRNLAGVETQYF

V: TRBV7-8
D: TRBD1
size: many
J: TRBJ1-6
DNA: TGTGCCAGCAGCTTATTAGGGACAGGGGGCTTGGGCTCACCCCTCCACTTT
CDR3: CASSLLGTGGLGSPLHF

V: TRBV5-8
D: TRBD1
size: many
J: TRBJ1-1
DNA: TGTGCCAGCAGCCAGGGACAGGGCAGAGGCACTGAAGCTTTCTTT
CDR3: CASSQGQGRGTEAFF

V: TRBV18
D: -
size: once
J: TRBJ2-7
DNA: TGTGCCAGCACTGTCGCTGGCGGGACCTACGAGCAGTACTTC
CDR3: CASTVAGGTYEQYF

V: TRBV6-1
D: TRBD2
size: many
J: TRBJ2-7
DNA: TGTGCCACCCATAGCGGGGACACCTCCTACGAGCAGTACTTC
CDR3: CATHSGDTSYEQYF

V: TRBV15
D: -
size: many
J: TRBJ2-5
DNA: TGTGCCACCAGCAGAGCCCCTAGTTGGGAGACCCAGTACTTC
CDR3: CATSRAPSWETQYF

V: TRBV6-1
D: -
size: many
J: TRBJ1-1
DNA: TGTGCCAGCTATAAAAGGACTGAAGCTTTCTTT
CDR3: CASYKRTEAFF

V: TRBV28
D: TRBD2
size: few
J: TRBJ2-1
DNA: TGTGCCAGCAGTCCGGGGGTCGGACTAAGTGCTCAGCGGGGCTCCTACAATGAGCAGTTCTTC
CDR3: CASSPGVGLSAQRGSYNEQFF

V: TRBV20-1
D: -
size: once
J: TRBJ1-3
DNA: TGCAGTGCCGAACCCCGGGACATCCAAAACACCATATATTTT
CDR3: CSAEPRDIQNTIYF

V: TRBV6-1
D: TRBD2
size: few
J: TRBJ2-2
DNA: TGTGCCAGCATATCCCTAGCGGACACCGGGGAGCTGTTTTTT
CDR3: CASISLADTGELFF

V: TRBV20-1
D: -
size: -
J: TRBJ1-5
DNA: TGCAGTGCAACGACAGGAGGCAATCAGCCCCAGCATTTT
CDR3: CSATTGGNQPQHF

V: TRBV12-3/TRBV12-4
D: -
size: many
J: TRBJ2-7
DNA: TGCGCCAGCAGCCCTACAGGGTTCGAGCAGTACTTC
CDR3: CASSPTGFEQYF

V: TRBV20-1
D: TRBD2
size: -
J: TRBJ2-7
DNA: TGCAGTGCTAGAGGGACTAGCGGGAGGAGGAGCTACGAGCAGTACTTC
CDR3: CSARGTSGRRSYEQYF

V: TRBV6-1
D: TRBD1
size: many
J: TRBJ1-6
DNA: TGTGCCAGCAGTGAGACAGGGGGTTCACCCCTCCACTTT
CDR3: CASSETGGSPLHF

V: TRBV10-3
D: -
size: -
J: TRBJ1-5
DNA: TGTGCCATCAGTGAAGGATTAGGTCTCGCTAGCAATCAGCCCCAGCATTTT
CDR3: CAISEGLGLASNQPQHF

V: TRBV28
D: -
size: -
J: TRBJ1-2
DNA: TGTGCCAGCTCCCCGGGCCTGGGGGACTATGGCTACACCTTC
CDR3: CASSPGLGDYGYTF

V: TRBV28
D: TRBD2
size: many
J: TRBJ2-7
DNA: TGTGCCAGCAGTTCCCCCGGACTAGCGGGATCCTACGAGCAGTACTTC
CDR3: CASSSPGLAGSYEQYF

V: TRBV28
D: -
size: few
J: TRBJ1-3
DNA: TGTGCCAGCAGTTTGTCCGAGGTCGGAAACACCATATATTTT
CDR3: CASSLSEVGNTIYF

V: TRBV7-9
D: -
size: few
J: TRBJ1-1
DNA: TGTGCCAGCAGCCATGGGGCAGTGGGAACGGGTGGCACTGAAGCTTTCTTT
CDR3: CASSHGAVGTGGTEAFF

V: TRBV6-5
D: -
size: few
J: TRBJ1-5
DNA: TGTGCCAGCAGTTACTCGACACAGGCCCTGCAGCCCCAGCATTTT
CDR3: CASSYSTQALQPQHF

V: TRBV6-1
D: TRBD1
size: many
J: TRBJ2-7
DNA: TGTGCCAGCAGAGCACAGGGGGCAAAGGGCTACGAGCAGTACTTC
CDR3: CASRAQGAKGYEQYF

V: TRBV24-1
D: -
size: many
J: TRBJ1-5
DNA: TGTGCCACCAGGCAGGGAAGCAATCAGCCCCAGCATTTT
CDR3: CATRQGSNQPQHF

V: TRBV6-1
D: -
size: many
J: TRBJ2-7
DNA: TGTGCCAGCAGTCTGACTCACCAGGGACTCTACGAGCAGTACTTC
CDR3: CASSLTHQGLYEQYF

V: TRBV5-1
D: -
size: -
J: TRBJ2-5
DNA: TGCGCCAGCAGCCTATGGACTCTATCCCCCGGGGAGACCCAGTACTTC
CDR3: CASSLWTLSPGETQYF